This is a list of T cell receptor beta chains from one sample in a study of T cell responses to AZD1222 COVID-19 vaccine. The protocol was immunoSEQ multiplex PCR, while the TCRdb copy is restricted to in-frame clones and leaves out a portion. This table holds around 110,000 clones, 80% to 90% found once. The source was peripheral blood, collected on day 0 of AZD1222 vaccination. The receptors stem from an adult in good health. Each CDR3 is given with its conserved first and last residue. The D gene is left open where the match is weak. A clone size is listed for some rows: how often the clone was seen (once, few, many), or a class if it is expanded.

size: .
V: TRBV5-1
D: .
J: TRBJ1-2
CDR3: CASSLEGPLSGYTF
DNA: TGCGCCAGCAGCTTGGAGGGTCCGCTATCCGGCTACACCTTC

size: few
V: TRBV27
D: .
J: TRBJ1-5
CDR3: CASRPGTDNQPQHF
DNA: TGTGCCAGCAGGCCCGGGACTGATAATCAGCCCCAGCATTTT

size: once
V: TRBV27
D: TRBD1
J: TRBJ2-6
CDR3: CASRTSGQAASGANVLTF
DNA: TGTGCCAGCAGAACCTCGGGACAGGCGGCCTCTGGGGCCAACGTCCTGACTTTC

size: .
V: TRBV7-9
D: .
J: TRBJ2-3
CDR3: CAVRADTQYF
DNA: TGTGCCGTCCGGGCAGATACGCAGTATTTT

size: .
V: TRBV7-9
D: .
J: TRBJ1-1
CDR3: CASSLVSVGNTEAFF
DNA: TGTGCCAGCAGCTTAGTTAGTGTTGGGAACACTGAAGCTTTCTTT

size: .
V: TRBV7-9
D: .
J: TRBJ2-7
CDR3: CASSAGLLPYEQYF
DNA: TGTGCCAGCAGCGCGGGACTGCTTCCCTACGAGCAGTACTTC

size: .
V: TRBV9
D: .
J: TRBJ1-1
CDR3: CASSPSGTKNTEAFF
DNA: TGTGCCAGCAGCCCTTCCGGGACAAAGAACACTGAAGCTTTCTTT

size: .
V: TRBV11-1
D: .
J: TRBJ2-1
CDR3: CASSFILTRDNEQFF
DNA: TGTGCCAGCAGCTTTATTTTGACTAGGGACAATGAGCAGTTCTTC

size: .
V: TRBV11-2
D: .
J: TRBJ2-5
CDR3: CASSFSHQETQYF
DNA: TGTGCCAGCAGCTTCAGCCATCAAGAGACCCAGTACTTC

size: once
V: TRBV18
D: TRBD1
J: TRBJ1-1
CDR3: CASSPRQGSVTEAFF
DNA: TGTGCCAGCTCACCACGACAGGGGTCGGTTACTGAAGCTTTCTTT

size: .
V: TRBV5-4
D: TRBD2
J: TRBJ2-3
CDR3: CASSSVRFSGSSDTQYF
DNA: TGTGCCAGCAGCAGCGTAAGGTTTAGCGGGAGTTCAGATACGCAGTATTTT

size: once
V: TRBV27
D: .
J: TRBJ2-3
CDR3: CASRRLGGTDTQYF
DNA: TGTGCCAGCAGGAGACTAGGAGGCACAGATACGCAGTATTTT

size: .
V: TRBV21-1
D: .
J: TRBJ2-7
CDR3: CASSKEDRVGYEQYF
DNA: TGTGCCAGCAGCAAAGAAGACAGGGTGGGCTACGAGCAGTACTTC

size: .
V: TRBV5-1
D: .
J: TRBJ1-4
CDR3: CASSLQGVREKLFF
DNA: TGCGCCAGCAGCCTACAGGGTGTAAGGGAAAAACTGTTTTTT

size: .
V: TRBV20-1
D: .
J: TRBJ2-1
CDR3: CRTWDEQFF
DNA: TGCAGGACTTGGGATGAGCAGTTCTTC

size: .
V: TRBV19
D: .
J: TRBJ1-2
CDR3: CASSRPSKGLNYGYTF
DNA: TGTGCCAGTAGCCGGCCATCTAAGGGACTAAACTATGGCTACACCTTC

size: .
V: TRBV7-2
D: .
J: TRBJ1-2
CDR3: CASSLRVPVSYTF
DNA: TGTGCCAGCAGCTTGCGGGTCCCTGTCTCCTACACCTTC

size: .
V: TRBV2
D: .
J: TRBJ2-7
CDR3: CASSARDWFYEQYF
DNA: TGTGCCAGCAGTGCCCGGGACTGGTTTTACGAGCAGTACTTC

size: .
V: TRBV21-1
D: .
J: TRBJ1-5
CDR3: CASRRQGPINQPQHF
DNA: TGTGCCAGCAGGCGACAGGGACCCATCAATCAGCCCCAGCATTTT

size: .
V: TRBV7-9
D: .
J: TRBJ1-4
CDR3: CASSLGRSGEKLFF
DNA: TGTGCCAGCAGCTTGGGGAGGTCGGGGGAAAAACTGTTTTTT

size: .
V: TRBV18
D: .
J: TRBJ1-2
CDR3: CASSPDQGSEDGYTF
DNA: TGTGCCAGCTCACCTGACCAGGGGAGTGAGGATGGCTACACCTTC

size: medium-sized
V: TRBV28
D: TRBD1
J: TRBJ1-5
CDR3: CASSFPTGGQPQHF
DNA: TGTGCCAGCAGTTTTCCGACAGGGGGACAGCCCCAGCATTTT

size: .
V: TRBV7-3
D: .
J: TRBJ1-2
CDR3: CASSSRGGGYTF
DNA: TGTGCCAGCAGTTCCCGGGGAGGGGGCTACACCTTC

size: .
V: TRBV5-4
D: TRBD1
J: TRBJ1-2
CDR3: CASSRPQGANYGYTF
DNA: TGTGCCAGCAGCCGACCCCAGGGGGCAAACTATGGCTACACCTTC